This T cell receptor beta chain was identified during a study of siplizumab effects on memory and regulatory T cells (dated by TCRdb to about 2019). Study-level background: The study looked at the effect of siplizumab, an anti-CD2 antibody, on alloreactive T-cell subsets in allogeneic mixed lymphocyte reactions made from human PBMCs.

Sorted unstimulated T cells, along with proliferating T cells recovered from mixed lymphocyte reactions, underwent TCRbeta CDR3 sequencing. Fresh whole blood from 9 to 11 HLA-typed healthy donors was used to isolate PBMCs. To map where alloreactive clones came from, CD4+ non-regulatory T cells in the unstimulated state were FACS-sorted. Libraries were built with the immunoSEQ multiplex PCR assay. The deep sequencing platform assayed some 98,000 TCR templates per sample. Genomic DNA extracted from sorted T cells was the material used for TCRbeta CDR3 sequencing. On the authors' methods: The R programming language was used for the clonal analysis of the TCRbeta CDR3 data. Comparing unstimulated samples against CFSE-low samples taken after the reaction was how alloreactive CD4+ and CD8+ clones were defined. Alloreactive CD4+ clones were assigned to regulatory or non-regulatory origin by matching sequences to sorted unstimulated Treg and non-Treg repertoires. TCRdb stores this immuneACCESS table with in-frame sequences only. Part of the clones is absent; in the studies checked, under half of the shortfall reflects unresolved V genes, and no reason is known for the rest. The V and J calls and clone size were taken over from that table, and D and trimming were inferred from the DNA. In this sample the table shows some 100,000 clones, 94% of which occur a single time. Of the sample, approximately 1.4% falls within the top ten clones.

Comments on this clone: Its binding antigen is unknown. Base quality data are lacking; no much larger clone is found one base away.

Broad study findings and their caveats: Compared with memory T cells, unstimulated naive T cells appeared more diverse, and naive cells seemed to make a substantial contribution to the alloresponse. The suppressive function of proliferating Tregs from siplizumab cultures was not functionally confirmed. About 80-96% of proliferating CD4+ or CD8+ clones could not be given a naive or memory phenotype. The cumulative frequency of alloreactive sequences that could be traced back to unstimulated CD4+ memory T cells was significantly reduced by siplizumab. Because sequences below about 10^-5 frequency were poorly captured, only a minor fraction of alloreactive clones could be mapped to unstimulated subsets. Among mappable alloreactive CD4+ clones, an average Treg-derived fraction of almost 70% was observed with siplizumab, compared with roughly 27% in control reactions.

Sequenced input: non-Treg CD4+ T cells sorted from blood. The cell subset or site label for this specimen denotes: FACS-sorted unstimulated CD4+ non-regulatory T cells. The clonotype originates from a human donor in good health.

The CDR3 protein is CASSVGGQQTNYGYTF. The nucleotide sequence reads as follows: TGTGCCAGCAGCGTAGGGGGACAGCAAACTAACTATGGCTACACCTTC. This chain is built from TRBV9 and TRBJ1-2; TRBD1 agrees with 7 junctional bases. From V the trimming removes 0 bases and from J it removes 0 bases, while the gene matches leave 5 bases of the junction unaccounted for. CDR1 is given as SGDLS and CDR2 as YYNGEE, both from the germline V gene. Counted from cysteine to phenylalanine, this CDR3 has 16 amino acids. The entry retains the CDR3 DNA only, 48 bases that are in frame from base 1.